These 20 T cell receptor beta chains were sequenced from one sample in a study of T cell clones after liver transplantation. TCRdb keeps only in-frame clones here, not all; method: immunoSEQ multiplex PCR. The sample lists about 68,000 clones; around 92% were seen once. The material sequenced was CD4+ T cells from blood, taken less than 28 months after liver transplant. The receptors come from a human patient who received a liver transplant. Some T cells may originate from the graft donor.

CDR3 in amino acids: CASSLSGGQTQYF. In DNA form, the CDR3 reads TGTGCCAGCAGCTTATCAGGGGGTCAGACCCAGTACTTC. The chain recombines TRBV7-9 with TRBJ2-5; 7 nucleotides line up with TRBD1. The CDR3 is 13 residues long. Trimming at V came to 2 bases and at J to 6 bases, leaving 3 bases not matched to a gene. The germline V gene encodes CDR1 SEHNR and CDR2 FQNEAQ (reference sequence).

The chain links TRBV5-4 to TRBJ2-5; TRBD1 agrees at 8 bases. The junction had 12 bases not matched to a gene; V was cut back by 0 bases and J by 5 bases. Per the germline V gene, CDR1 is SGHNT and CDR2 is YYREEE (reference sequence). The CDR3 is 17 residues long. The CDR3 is CASSLDPGGGLGETQYF. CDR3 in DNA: TGTGCCAGCAGCTTGGATCCAGGGGGCGGCCTCGGGGAGACCCAGTACTTC. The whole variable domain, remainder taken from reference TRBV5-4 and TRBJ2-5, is ETGVTQSPTHLIKTRGQQVTLRCSSQSGHNTVSWYQQALGQGPQFIFQYYREEENGRGNFPPRFSGLQFPNYSSELNVNALELDDSALYLCASSLDPGGGLGETQYFGPGTRLLVL.

The CDR3 nucleotides read TGTGCCAGTAGTATGGAGGGAAGGGGATTCACAGATACGCAGTATTTT. Its translation: CASSMEGRGFTDTQYF. This chain connects TRBV19 to TRBJ2-3; D is possibly TRBD2 (6 bases). Germline CDR1 reads LNHDA; CDR2 reads SQIVND (reference sequence). The CDR3 has 16 amino acids. V was cut by 3 bases and J by 2 bases, with 15 bases left in between.

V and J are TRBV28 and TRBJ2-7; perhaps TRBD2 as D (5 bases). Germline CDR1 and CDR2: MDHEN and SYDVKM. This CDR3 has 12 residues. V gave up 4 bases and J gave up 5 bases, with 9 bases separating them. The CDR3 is CASSSGENEQYF. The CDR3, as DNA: TGTGCCAGCAGTTCCGGGGAGAACGAGCAGTACTTC.

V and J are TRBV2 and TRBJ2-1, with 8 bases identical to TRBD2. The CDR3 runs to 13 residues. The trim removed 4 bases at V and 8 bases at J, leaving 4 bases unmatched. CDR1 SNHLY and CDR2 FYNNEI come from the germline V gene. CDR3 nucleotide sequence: TGTGCCAGCAGTGTCGAGCGGGAGTATGAGCAGTTCTTC. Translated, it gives CASSVEREYEQFF.

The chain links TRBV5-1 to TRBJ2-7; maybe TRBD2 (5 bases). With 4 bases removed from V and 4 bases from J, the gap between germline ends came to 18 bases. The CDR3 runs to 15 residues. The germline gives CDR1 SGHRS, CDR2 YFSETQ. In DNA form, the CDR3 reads TGCGCCAGCAGCCCGTCGGCGACTACCACTTACGAGCAGTACTTC. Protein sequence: CASSPSATTTYEQYF.

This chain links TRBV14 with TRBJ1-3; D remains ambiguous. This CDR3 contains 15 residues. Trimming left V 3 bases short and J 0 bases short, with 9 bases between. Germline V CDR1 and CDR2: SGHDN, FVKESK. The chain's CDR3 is CASSQSPGSGNTIYF. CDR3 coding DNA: TGTGCCAGCAGCCAGTCGCCGGGCTCTGGAAACACCATATATTTT.

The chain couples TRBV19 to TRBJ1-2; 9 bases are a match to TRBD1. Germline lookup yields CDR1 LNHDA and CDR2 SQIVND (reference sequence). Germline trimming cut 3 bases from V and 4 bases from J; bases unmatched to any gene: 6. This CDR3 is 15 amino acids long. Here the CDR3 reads CASSISDRGGYGYTF. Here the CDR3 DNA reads TGTGCCAGTAGTATCTCGGACAGGGGAGGCTATGGCTACACCTTC.

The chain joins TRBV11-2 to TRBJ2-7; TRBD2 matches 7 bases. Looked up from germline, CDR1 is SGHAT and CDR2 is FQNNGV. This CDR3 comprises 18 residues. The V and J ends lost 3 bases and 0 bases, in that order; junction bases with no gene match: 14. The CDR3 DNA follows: TGTGCCAGCAGCTTCCAAGGTAGCGGGCCCCGGAGCTCCTACGAGCAGTACTTC. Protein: CASSFQGSGPRSSYEQYF.

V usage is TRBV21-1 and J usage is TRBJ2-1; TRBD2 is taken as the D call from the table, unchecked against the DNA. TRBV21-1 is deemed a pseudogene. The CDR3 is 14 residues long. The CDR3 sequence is CAKQGAGERNEQFF. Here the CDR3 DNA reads TGTGCCAAGCAGGGAGCGGGAGAAAGGAATGAGCAGTTCTTC.

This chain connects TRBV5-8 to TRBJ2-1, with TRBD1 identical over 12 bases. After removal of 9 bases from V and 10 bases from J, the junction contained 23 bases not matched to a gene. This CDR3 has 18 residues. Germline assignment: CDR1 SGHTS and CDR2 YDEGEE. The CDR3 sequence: CANYPGTGGGGPSGEQFF. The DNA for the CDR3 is TGTGCCAATTACCCCGGGACAGGGGGCGGAGGCCCTTCAGGGGAGCAGTTCTTC.

CDR3 bases: TGTGCCAGCAGCCCGGGACTAGCGGGAGGGAATGAGCAGTTCTTC. Translating it yields CASSPGLAGGNEQFF. J is TRBJ2-1 and V is TRBV7-3, with 16 bases identical to TRBD2. The CDR3 extends over 15 amino acids. V trimming: 5 bases; J trimming: 7 bases; junction bases outside the gene matches: 2. CDR1 and CDR2 from the germline V gene are SGHTA and FQGTGA.

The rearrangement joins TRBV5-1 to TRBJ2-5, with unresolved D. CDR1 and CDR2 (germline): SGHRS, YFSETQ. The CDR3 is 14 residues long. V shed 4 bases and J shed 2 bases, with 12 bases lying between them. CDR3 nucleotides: TGCGCCAGCAGCCCGACGACCCGTCAAGAGACCCAGTACTTC. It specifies CASSPTTRQETQYF.

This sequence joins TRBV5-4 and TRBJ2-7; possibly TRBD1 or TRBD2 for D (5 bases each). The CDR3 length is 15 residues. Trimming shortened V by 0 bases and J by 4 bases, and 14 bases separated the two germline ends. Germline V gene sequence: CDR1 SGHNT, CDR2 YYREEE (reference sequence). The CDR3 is CASSLAGTLKYEQYF. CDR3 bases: TGTGCCAGCAGCTTGGCCGGGACCCTGAAGTACGAGCAGTACTTC.

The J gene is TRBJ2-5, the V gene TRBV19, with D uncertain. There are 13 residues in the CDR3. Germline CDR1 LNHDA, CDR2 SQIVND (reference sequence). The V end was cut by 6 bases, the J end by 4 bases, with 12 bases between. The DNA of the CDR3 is TGTGCCAGTAGGACCGGTCCCCGAGAGACCCAGTACTTC. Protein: CASRTGPRETQYF.

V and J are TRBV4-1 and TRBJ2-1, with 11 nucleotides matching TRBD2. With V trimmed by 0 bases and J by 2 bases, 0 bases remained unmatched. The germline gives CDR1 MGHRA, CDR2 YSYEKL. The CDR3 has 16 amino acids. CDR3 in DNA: TGCGCCAGCAGCCAAGAACTAGCGGGAGCCTACAATGAGCAGTTCTTC. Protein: CASSQELAGAYNEQFF.

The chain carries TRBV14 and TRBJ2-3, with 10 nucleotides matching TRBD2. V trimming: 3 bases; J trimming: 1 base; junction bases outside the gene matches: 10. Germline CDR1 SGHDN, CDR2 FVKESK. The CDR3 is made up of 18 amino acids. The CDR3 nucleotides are TGTGCCAGCAGCCAGTTCTTTAGCGGGACTAGCGGCACAGATACGCAGTATTTT. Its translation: CASSQFFSGTSGTDTQYF. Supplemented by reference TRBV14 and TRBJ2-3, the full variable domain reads EAGVTQFPSHSVIEKGQTVTLRCDPISGHDNLYWYRRVMGKEIKFLLHFVKESKQDESGMPNNRFLAERTGGTYSTLKVQPAELEDSGVYFCASSQFFSGTSGTDTQYFGPGTRLTVL.

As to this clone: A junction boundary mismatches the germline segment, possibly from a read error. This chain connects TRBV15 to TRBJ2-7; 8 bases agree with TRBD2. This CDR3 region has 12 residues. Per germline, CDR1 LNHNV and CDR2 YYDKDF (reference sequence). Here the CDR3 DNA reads TGTGCCACCAGCAGAGAGTCCGCGGGACTAGACTTC. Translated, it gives CATSRESAGLDF.

The CDR3, as DNA: TGTGCCTGGAGCCAATCACTGGCGGGACCCACAGATACGCAGTATTTT. Its translation is CAWSQSLAGPTDTQYF. The chain joins TRBV30 to TRBJ2-3, with D tentatively TRBD2 (6 bases). The V gene's germline CDR1 is GTSNPN and CDR2 SVGIG (reference sequence). The CDR3 spans 16 residues. V was clipped by 3 bases and J by 2 bases, with 18 bases between them.

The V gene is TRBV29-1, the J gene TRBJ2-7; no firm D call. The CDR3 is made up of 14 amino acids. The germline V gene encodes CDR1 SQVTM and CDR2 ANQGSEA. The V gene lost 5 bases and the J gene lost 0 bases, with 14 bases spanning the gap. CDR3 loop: CSVYLGISSYEQYF. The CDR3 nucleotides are TGCAGCGTTTACCTGGGTATCTCCTCCTACGAGCAGTACTTC.